The 23 T cell receptor beta chains in this list originate from one sample, sequenced in a study of T cell clonality in common variable immunodeficiency. Only in-frame clones appear in the TCRdb table, and some are missing; sequencing was by immunoSEQ multiplex PCR. The record shows around 39,000 clones for this sample, with no singletons present. The sample taken for sequencing was peripheral blood mononuclear cells. These receptors were collected from a person aged 18 to 70 in good health.

At least ten counts were recorded for this clone. Read sequence stops 3 residues before the CDR3 end, and the germline J gene provides the missing end. The rearrangement joins TRBV18 to TRBJ2-2, with D tentatively TRBD1 (6 bases). CDR1 KGHSH and CDR2 LQKENI come from the germline V gene. The CDR3 totals 14 residues. With 2 bases removed from V and 5 bases from J, the gap between germline ends came to 9 bases. This CDR3 is CASSPSTGTGELFF. The CDR3 bases that were read are TGTGCCAGCTCACCATCTACAGGGACCGGGGAG.

Remarks on this clone: The read falls 3 residues short of the CDR3 end, and the missing part is taken from the germline J gene. J is TRBJ1-6 and V is TRBV6-1; the D is unclear. Germline V gene lookup returns CDR1 MNHNS and CDR2 SASEGT. The V end lost 2 bases, the J end lost 0 bases, and 5 bases lay between the germline ends. This CDR3 is 15 amino acids long. CDR3 residues: CASSEYSSYNSPLHF. The part of the CDR3 DNA that was read is TGTGCCAGCAGTGAATACAGCTCCTATAATTCACCC.

The table lists this clone with many counts. Sequencing ends 3 residues short of the CDR3 end; the germline J gene provides the rest. The chain is built from TRBV6-2 or TRBV6-3 and TRBJ2-5, with D possibly being TRBD1 (6 bases). Germline assignment: CDR1 MNHEY and CDR2 SVGEGT. Trimming removed 5 bases from V and 0 bases from J, with 13 bases in between. The length of the CDR3 is 15 residues. CDR3 residues: CASSNRETYQETQYF. CDR3 DNA, as far as it was read: TGTGCCAGCAGTAACAGGGAAACGTACCAAGAGACC.

Many counts were recorded for this clone. Sequencing ends 3 residues short of the CDR3 end; the germline J gene provides the rest. The chain joins TRBV5-4 to TRBJ2-1; D gene unclear. V was clipped by 3 bases and J by 9 bases, with 13 bases between them. The CDR3 length is 13 residues. Germline V gene lookup returns CDR1 SGHNT and CDR2 YYREEE (reference sequence). The covered CDR3 bases are TGTGCCAGCAGCTCCCCAGGCTATGGTGAG. Its translation: CASSSPGYGE. From start to end, the CDR3 is CASSSPGYGEQFF.

The sample holds many counts of this clone. The read stops 3 residues short of the end of the CDR3; the missing end is completed from the germline J gene. The rearrangement links TRBV14 to TRBJ2-3, with 12 bases that match TRBD1. From germline, CDR1 is SGHDN and CDR2 FVKESK. J lost 4 bases, V lost 1 base, and 3 bases had no gene match. The CDR3 is 16 residues long. The CDR3 spells CASSQAGTGGADTQYF. The part of the CDR3 DNA that was read is TGTGCCAGCAGCCAAGCGGGGACAGGGGGCGCAGATACG. The whole variable domain, remainder taken from reference TRBV14 and TRBJ2-3, is EAGVTQFPSHSVIEKGQTVTLRCDPISGHDNLYWYRRVMGKEIKFLLHFVKESKQDESGMPNNRFLAERTGGTYSTLKVQPAELEDSGVYFCASSQAGTGGADTQYFGPGTRLTVL.

This clone came up many times. The read gets to within 3 residues of the CDR3 end, and the germline J gene fills in the rest. This chain uses TRBV7-9 with TRBJ1-1; no definite D call. Germline V gene data show CDR1 as SEHNR and CDR2 as FQNEAQ (reference sequence). The CDR3 loop spans 12 amino acids. CDR3 amino acids: CASSLGREKAFF. The CDR3 DNA, read in part, is TGTGCCAGCAGCTTAGGGCGGGAGAAA. Using reference TRBV7-9 and TRBJ1-1 for the parts outside the CDR3, the full variable domain is DTGVSQNPRHKITKRGQNVTFRCDPISEHNRLYWYRQTLGQGPEFLTYFQNEAQLEKSRLLSDRFSAERPKGSFSTLEIQRTEQGDSAMYLCASSLGREKAFFGQGTRLTVV.

This clone was counted a few times. Sequencing ends 3 residues short of the CDR3 end; the germline J gene provides the rest. The V and J genes are TRBV18 and TRBJ2-2, with TRBD2 matching 14 bases. This CDR3 region has 16 residues. V shed 6 bases, J shed 7 bases, and the junction held 7 bases outside the gene matches. CDR1 KGHSH and CDR2 LQKENI come from the germline V gene. CDR3: CASSPGLAGAGGELFF. The CDR3 DNA, read in part, is TGTGCCAGCTCGCCGGGACTAGCGGGAGCAGGCGGGGAG.

In this sample, this clone turned up many times. The CDR3 goes on 3 residues after the read ends, and that part is filled in from the germline J gene. The chain carries TRBV20-1 and TRBJ2-7; 8 bases are shared with TRBD2. In germline, CDR1 is DFQATT, CDR2 SNEGSKA (reference sequence). The J segment lost 6 bases and the V segment lost 3 bases, leaving 10 bases of the junction unmatched. CDR3 size: 14 residues. The sequenced part of the CDR3 DNA is TGCAGTGCTAGCCGTGGAGCGGGAGCTCTCGAG. Protein: CSASRGAGALE. The whole CDR3 reads CSASRGAGALEQYF.

This clone was counted many times. The read terminates 3 residues ahead of where the CDR3 ends, so the germline J gene completes it. The chain uses TRBV19 and TRBJ2-5; maybe TRBD1 (6 bases). V lost 7 bases, J lost 3 bases, and 24 bases lay in between. Germline V lookup: CDR1 LNHDA, CDR2 SQIVND (reference sequence). The CDR3 sequence is 17 residues long. CDR3 in amino acids: CASNSNPSRGTKETQYF. Incomplete CDR3 DNA: TGTGCCAGTAATTCAAACCCCTCCAGGGGCACTAAAGAGACC.

This clone was counted at least ten times. With the read ending 3 residues before the CDR3 end, the germline J gene is used to fill in that end. V and J are TRBV20-1 and TRBJ2-7; TRBD1 matches at 8 bases. Germline assignment: CDR1 DFQATT and CDR2 SNEGSKA (reference sequence). After removal of 4 bases from V and 0 bases from J, the junction contained 20 bases not matched to a gene. This CDR3 is built from 19 residues. CDR3: CSAIRLLWSGTGNSYEQYF. Partial CDR3 DNA: TGCAGTGCTATTCGATTATTATGGTCCGGGACAGGAAACTCCTACGAG.

This clone occurred many times. Read coverage stops 3 residues before the CDR3 terminus; the germline J gene supplies the remainder. The chain links TRBV5-1 to TRBJ2-5; possible D gene TRBD1, 8 bases. Germline CDR1 reads SGHRS; CDR2 reads YFSETQ. Trimming took 4 bases from V and 4 from J, leaving 14 bases between them. CDR3 length: 14 residues. CDR3 in amino acids: CASSNYRGGETQYF. The CDR3 DNA, read in part, is TGCGCCAGCAGCAACTACAGGGGGGGAGAGACC.

At least ten counts were recorded for this clone. The sequence runs out 3 residues before the end of the CDR3; the remainder is reconstructed from the germline J gene. This chain joins TRBV5-4 and TRBJ2-5, with 10 positions matching TRBD2. V lost 5 bases to trimming and J lost 1 base; unmatched junction nucleotides: 8. CDR1 SGHNT and CDR2 YYREEE come from the germline V gene (reference sequence). The CDR3 spans 16 residues. The CDR3 spells CASSYGLAVGQETQYF. The sequenced CDR3 bases are TGTGCCAGCAGTTACGGACTAGCGGTAGGCCAAGAGACC.

This clone was observed at least ten times. Sequencing ends 3 residues short of the CDR3 end; the germline J gene provides the rest. The rearrangement links TRBV6-2 or TRBV6-3 to TRBJ1-1, with TRBD1 matching 8 bases. Unmatched junction bases numbered 4, after V lost 6 bases and J lost 1 base. Germline-derived CDR1 and CDR2 are MNHEY and SVGEGT. The CDR3 contains 14 residues. CDR3 DNA (partial): TGTGCCAGCAGCGACAGGGGACCGAACACTGAA. Amino acid sequence: CASSDRGPNTE. The full CDR3 protein is CASSDRGPNTEAFF.

This clone has a count of ten or more. The read ends 3 residues early relative to the CDR3; the germline J gene fills the gap. This chain uses TRBV7-8 with TRBJ1-1; 8 bases are shared with TRBD1. The CDR3 spans 17 residues. Germline V gene lookup returns CDR1 SGHVS and CDR2 FQNEAQ. The part of the CDR3 DNA that was read is TGTGCCAGCAGCTTAGATAGTGACAGGGGTGGTTTGTTACTA. Amino acid sequence: CASSLDSDRGGLLL. The full CDR3 reads CASSLDSDRGGLLLAFF. The full variable domain, rest sourced from reference TRBV7-8 and TRBJ1-1, is GAGVSQSPRYKVAKRGQDVALRCDPISGHVSLFWYQQALGQGPEFLTYFQNEAQLDKSGLPSDRFFAERPEGSVSTLKIQRTQQEDSAVYLCASSLDSDRGGLLLAFFGQGTRLTVV.

Ten or more counts support this clone. The CDR3 goes on 3 residues after the read ends, and that part is filled in from the germline J gene. The chain couples TRBV20-1 to TRBJ1-5, with D unresolved. Germline-derived CDR1 and CDR2 are DFQATT and SNEGSKA (reference sequence). This CDR3 region has 17 residues. Trimming cost V 5 bases and J 0 bases, with 20 bases left between them. The CDR3 sequence: CSAGAEGFPDSNQPQHF. The sequenced CDR3 bases are TGCAGTGCTGGTGCTGAGGGTTTCCCGGATAGCAATCAGCCC.

In its sample, this clone was seen many times. CDR3 bases read: TGTGCCAGCAGTTATTATGGCTTTAGCACAGATACG. Residues: CASSYYGFSTDT. The CDR3 reads in full as CASSYYGFSTDTQYF. This rearrangement joins TRBV6-2 or TRBV6-3 to TRBJ2-3; D uncertain. Sequencing ends 3 residues short of the CDR3 end; the germline J gene provides the rest. Looked up from germline, CDR1 is MNHEY and CDR2 is SVGEGT. V shed 3 bases and J shed 0 bases, with 10 bases lying between them. This CDR3 contains 15 residues.

There are many counts of this clone. The observed sequence ends 3 residues before the CDR3 terminus, with the missing tail filled in from the germline J gene. This chain links TRBV28 with TRBJ2-4; 10 bases are shared with TRBD1. The CDR3 extends over 12 amino acids. Germline lookup yields CDR1 MDHEN and CDR2 SYDVKM. The CDR3 loop is CASSWTGGAQYF. CDR3 bases read: TGTGCCAGCAGTTGGACAGGGGGGGCT.

In this sample, this clone turned up many times. The read ends 3 residues early relative to the CDR3; the germline J gene fills the gap. The chain uses TRBV5-8 and TRBJ1-1; D perhaps matches TRBD1 (6 bases). Germline CDR1 is SGHTS and CDR2 is YDEGEE. This CDR3 contains 14 residues. Trimming removed 4 bases from V and 0 bases from J, with 10 bases in between. CDR3 bases read: TGTGCCAGCAGCGCCACAGGGATGAACACTGAA. Protein: CASSATGMNTE. The entire CDR3 is CASSATGMNTEAFF.

This clone was observed at least ten times. From the germline J gene comes the end of the CDR3, since the read stops 3 residues before it. The gene calls are TRBV19 and TRBJ2-2, with TRBD2 identical over 11 bases. The CDR3 contains 14 residues. Trimming cost V 8 bases and J 7 bases; bases outside gene matches: 6. Germline CDR1 LNHDA, CDR2 SQIVND (reference sequence). CDR3 DNA, as far as it was read: TGTGCCAGTTCGGTAGCGGGAGGGGTCGGGGAG. Translation gives CASSVAGGVGE. In full, the CDR3 is CASSVAGGVGELFF. The whole variable domain, filled in from reference TRBV19 and TRBJ2-2, reads DGGITQSPKYLFRKEGQNVTLSCEQNLNHDAMYWYRQDPGQGLRLIYYSQIVNDFQKGDIAEGYSVSREKKESFPLTVTSAQKNPTAFYLCASSVAGGVGELFFGEGSRLTVL.

This clone was seen ten or more times. The CDR3 goes on 3 residues after the read ends, and that part is filled in from the germline J gene. The J gene is TRBJ2-3, the V gene TRBV6-1, with 11 nucleotides matching TRBD2. V was clipped by 2 bases and J by 8 bases; unmatched bases: 18. Germline CDR1 and CDR2: MNHNS and SASEGT. This CDR3 is 19 amino acids long. The sequenced part of the CDR3 DNA is TGTGCCAGCAGTGAAATGTCCCTAACGACTAGCGGGACTTTAGGTACG. Its protein product is CASSEMSLTTSGTLGT. The entire CDR3 protein is CASSEMSLTTSGTLGTQYF.

This clone has at least ten counts. The read terminates 3 residues before the CDR3 end, so the remaining end is supplied by the germline J gene. The chain has TRBV6-1 and TRBJ1-5; 7 positions agree with TRBD1. The germline V gene has CDR1 MNHNS and CDR2 SASEGT. V was clipped by 1 base and J by 2 bases; unmatched bases: 2. The CDR3 runs to 15 residues. CDR3 DNA, as far as it was read: TGTGCCAGCAGTGAAGGCAGGGGGGGCAATCAGCCC. It specifies CASSEGRGGNQP. The CDR3 as a whole reads CASSEGRGGNQPQHF.

This clone occurred many times. The CDR3 bases that were read are TGTGCCAGCAGCCTCCAACCTGACAGGGCCCACGAG. It is translated as CASSLQPDRAHE. Given in full, the CDR3 is CASSLQPDRAHEQYF. The rearrangement joins TRBV5-5 to TRBJ2-7; 7 positions match TRBD1. The read ends 3 residues early relative to the CDR3; the germline J gene fills the gap. V dropped 4 bases and J dropped 5; count of bases not matched to a gene: 12. The CDR3 extends over 15 amino acids. Germline lookup yields CDR1 SGHKS and CDR2 YYEKEE (reference sequence).

This clone showed up many times. The read terminates 3 residues before the CDR3 end, so the remaining end is supplied by the germline J gene. The chain is built from TRBV5-1 and TRBJ1-1; unclear D gene. Germline CDR1 SGHRS, CDR2 YFSETQ. The CDR3 is 13 amino acids. The CDR3 loop is CASSLELRVEAFF. The sequenced part of the CDR3 DNA is TGCGCCAGCAGCTTGGAACTTAGGGTAGAA.